This TCR beta chain was identified in a study of T cells in Graves' hyperthyroidism and ophthalmopathy. Findings and caveats of the study: Most thyroid clonotypes that were expanded above 0.001 also turned up in blood.

RNA transcripts provided the source from which TCR beta CDR3 regions were amplified. The HTBI primer set drove a first-round RT-PCR of the TCR CDR3. Via MiXCR, TCRdb re-called the multiplex PCR reads, giving one row per CDR3 protein. This table holds about 480,000 distinct CDR3 sequences, about 20% found once. This CDR3 contains 16 residues. Germline CDR1 is SNHLY and CDR2 is FYNNEI. With 2 bases clipped from V and 1 base from J, the junction kept 6 bases outside the gene matches. Ten or more counts support this clonotype. Antigen specificity is unknown. Each diagnosis was grounded in clinical symptoms, serum thyroxine and TRAb, thyroid ultrasound, and orbital computed tomography.

V gene TRBV2 combines with J gene TRBJ2-5, with 8 nucleotides matching TRBD2. The sequenced sample was blood. This TCR derives from an older woman with Graves' ophthalmopathy. In DNA form, the CDR3 reads TGTGCCAGCAGTGAATCTACGGGAGGGATCCAAGAGACCCAGTACTTC. Its protein product is CASSESTGGIQETQYF.